This TCR beta chain was found in a study of memory CD8 T cells in hepatitis C reinfection. Turning to the study itself: Between 12 and 24 weeks after reinfection detection, late samples were drawn.

Time point noted: late/post reinfection, 12 to 24 weeks after detection. TCR sequencing was done directly ex vivo on sorted cells, without expansion in vitro. Here immunoSEQ multiplex PCR was the method, and the copy in TCRdb shows in-frame clones only, minus some. The sample has 4,800 or so clones, roughly 86% seen once; the top ten hold approximately 30%. V shed 5 bases and J 3 bases; nucleotides not matched to a gene: 8. The length of the CDR3 is 15 residues. In germline, CDR1 is SNHLY, CDR2 FYNNEI. The receptor was isolated from a man aged 45-65 years with hepatitis C virus infection. The rearrangement joins TRBV2 to TRBJ2-7, with 9 positions matching TRBD2. Source material: naive CD8+ T cells sorted from blood. Here the CDR3 DNA reads TGTGCCAGCAGTTTAGCTAGCGGGACCTTCTACGAGCAGTACTTC. Encoded protein: CASSLASGTFYEQYF.